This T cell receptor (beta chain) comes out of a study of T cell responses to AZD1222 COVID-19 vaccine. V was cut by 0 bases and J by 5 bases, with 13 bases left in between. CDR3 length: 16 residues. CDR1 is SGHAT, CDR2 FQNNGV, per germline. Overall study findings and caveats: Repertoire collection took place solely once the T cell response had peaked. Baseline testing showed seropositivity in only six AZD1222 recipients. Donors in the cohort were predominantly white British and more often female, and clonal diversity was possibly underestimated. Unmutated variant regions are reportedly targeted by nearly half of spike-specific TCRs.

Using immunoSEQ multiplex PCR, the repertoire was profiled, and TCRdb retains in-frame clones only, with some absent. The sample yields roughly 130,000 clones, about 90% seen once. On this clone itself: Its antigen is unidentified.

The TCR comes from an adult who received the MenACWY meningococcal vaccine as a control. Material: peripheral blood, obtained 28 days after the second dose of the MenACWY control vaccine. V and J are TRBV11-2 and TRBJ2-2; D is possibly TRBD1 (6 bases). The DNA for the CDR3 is TGTGCCAGCAGCTTAGAGGTGGGGGCTGGAACCGGGGAGCTGTTTTTT. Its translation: CASSLEVGAGTGELFF.